This is a list of T cell receptor beta chains from one sample in a study of shared clonotypes between healthy human individuals. Clones were read by immunoSEQ multiplex PCR, and TCRdb kept only the in-frame ones, dropping some. The data contain 550,000 to 700,000 clones, around 78% of them singletons. Sequencing was done on a sample of memory CD4+ T cells sorted from blood. The receptor set was obtained from a woman in her twenties or thirties in good health. Both conserved end residues are part of each CDR3. A D gene is named only where the DNA matches it firmly. Clone size is given for some rows only: seen once, a few or many times, or a class if the clone is expanded.

cdr3_nt: TGTGCCATCAGGAACGACGGACAGGGTGAAAAACTGTTTTTT
cdr3_aa: CAIRNDGQGEKLFF
v_call: TRBV10-3
clone_size: .
j_call: TRBJ1-4
d_call: TRBD1

cdr3_nt: TGTGCCAGCAGACCGACAGGGTTCCCTAACGAGCAGTACTTC
cdr3_aa: CASRPTGFPNEQYF
v_call: TRBV28
clone_size: .
j_call: TRBJ2-7
d_call: TRBD1

cdr3_nt: TGTGCCAGCAGTCGAGAGCAGGGGACAGGCACTGAAGCTTTCTTT
cdr3_aa: CASSREQGTGTEAFF
v_call: TRBV2
clone_size: .
j_call: TRBJ1-1
d_call: TRBD1

cdr3_nt: TGTGCCAGCAGTCCCTCAGGGCGGGGCTACACCTTC
cdr3_aa: CASSPSGRGYTF
v_call: TRBV28
clone_size: .
j_call: TRBJ1-2
d_call: .

cdr3_nt: TGCAGCGTTGAATGGGCAAATCAAGCTTTCTTT
cdr3_aa: CSVEWANQAFF
v_call: TRBV29-1
clone_size: .
j_call: TRBJ1-1
d_call: .

cdr3_nt: TGTGCCAGCAGCCCCGGACTAGATGAGGCCAACGTCCTGACTTTC
cdr3_aa: CASSPGLDEANVLTF
v_call: TRBV7-3
clone_size: .
j_call: TRBJ2-6
d_call: TRBD2

cdr3_nt: TGCGCCAGCAGCCAACAACCCTCCCCTAGCGGGGAGGCAGATACGCAGTATTTT
cdr3_aa: CASSQQPSPSGEADTQYF
v_call: TRBV4-1
clone_size: .
j_call: TRBJ2-3
d_call: TRBD2

cdr3_nt: TGCGCCAGCAGTTCCCCCCCGGGGGACGGCACAGATACGCAGTATTTT
cdr3_aa: CASSSPPGDGTDTQYF
v_call: TRBV10-1
clone_size: .
j_call: TRBJ2-3
d_call: .

cdr3_nt: TGCGCCACCCGAACTAGCGGACCATACAATGAGCAGTTCTTC
cdr3_aa: CATRTSGPYNEQFF
v_call: TRBV5-1
clone_size: .
j_call: TRBJ2-1
d_call: TRBD2

cdr3_nt: TGTGCCAGCAGCTTGGAATATATGGGCCGCGAGCAGTACTTC
cdr3_aa: CASSLEYMGREQYF
v_call: TRBV5-4
clone_size: medium-sized
j_call: TRBJ2-7
d_call: .

cdr3_nt: TGTGCCAGCAGCTTAACCGGGACACCCTACGAGCAGTACTTC
cdr3_aa: CASSLTGTPYEQYF
v_call: TRBV7-9
clone_size: .
j_call: TRBJ2-7
d_call: .

cdr3_nt: TGTGCCAGCTCATCGAGACAGGGGGTGACTGAAAAACTGTTTTTT
cdr3_aa: CASSSRQGVTEKLFF
v_call: TRBV18
clone_size: .
j_call: TRBJ1-4
d_call: TRBD1

cdr3_nt: TGTGCCAGCATGAGGCAGACAGTGATGACTGAAGCTTTCTTT
cdr3_aa: CASMRQTVMTEAFF
v_call: TRBV2
clone_size: .
j_call: TRBJ1-1
d_call: .

cdr3_nt: TGTGCCAGCAGCCCCCAGGAGGGAGTCCCTCAGCCCCAGCATTTT
cdr3_aa: CASSPQEGVPQPQHF
v_call: TRBV28
clone_size: few
j_call: TRBJ1-5
d_call: .

cdr3_nt: TGTGCCAGCAGCTTAGCCCGAATGACTAGCGGGAGTACAGATACGCAGTATTTT
cdr3_aa: CASSLARMTSGSTDTQYF
v_call: TRBV11-2
clone_size: .
j_call: TRBJ2-3
d_call: TRBD2

cdr3_nt: TGTGCCAGCAGCTTAGAGGCGCAGCCCCAGCATTTT
cdr3_aa: CASSLEAQPQHF
v_call: TRBV7-9
clone_size: .
j_call: TRBJ1-5
d_call: .

cdr3_nt: TGTGCCAGCAGTCCAGGGGGCTCGGGCAATCAGCCCCAGCATTTT
cdr3_aa: CASSPGGSGNQPQHF
v_call: TRBV28
clone_size: .
j_call: TRBJ1-5
d_call: TRBD1

cdr3_nt: TGTGCCAGCGGGTATCAGGGGTCAGGCGGAGGTCCAGATACGCAGTATTTT
cdr3_aa: CASGYQGSGGGPDTQYF
v_call: TRBV11-2
clone_size: .
j_call: TRBJ2-3
d_call: .

cdr3_nt: TGTGCCAGCAGCCCACTCTATAGCAGGGCCTCTGGAAACACCATATATTTT
cdr3_aa: CASSPLYSRASGNTIYF
v_call: TRBV5-6
clone_size: .
j_call: TRBJ1-3
d_call: .

cdr3_nt: TGTGCCAGCAGCTTGAAACTCGGGAGTGTGACTGAGCAGTACTTC
cdr3_aa: CASSLKLGSVTEQYF
v_call: TRBV5-4
clone_size: .
j_call: TRBJ2-7
d_call: .

cdr3_nt: TGTGCCAGCTCACCTCCGCAGGCAGCCCTACTCTATGGCTACACCTTC
cdr3_aa: CASSPPQAALLYGYTF
v_call: TRBV18
clone_size: .
j_call: TRBJ1-2
d_call: .

cdr3_nt: TGTGCCAGCAGCTTGAATTTCGTCGGGAGTGGCGCAGATACGCAGTATTTT
cdr3_aa: CASSLNFVGSGADTQYF
v_call: TRBV5-6
clone_size: .
j_call: TRBJ2-3
d_call: .

cdr3_nt: TGTGCCAGCAGTGGGTTAGCGGGAGCTCCAGATACGCAGTATTTT
cdr3_aa: CASSGLAGAPDTQYF
v_call: TRBV2
clone_size: .
j_call: TRBJ2-3
d_call: TRBD2

cdr3_nt: TGTGCCAGCAGTGAAGTGCAGGGGGGTAATGAAAAACTGTTTTTT
cdr3_aa: CASSEVQGGNEKLFF
v_call: TRBV2
clone_size: .
j_call: TRBJ1-4
d_call: TRBD1

cdr3_nt: TGTGCCAGCAGTCCTACATCGGGCAGGCAGCCCCAGCATTTT
cdr3_aa: CASSPTSGRQPQHF
v_call: TRBV28
clone_size: .
j_call: TRBJ1-5
d_call: .

cdr3_nt: TGTGCCAGCAGCTCCAAGACAGGGGACTCTGGAAACACCATATATTTT
cdr3_aa: CASSSKTGDSGNTIYF
v_call: TRBV13
clone_size: .
j_call: TRBJ1-3
d_call: TRBD1

cdr3_nt: TGTGCCAGCAACTCGGCGGGGCACCATGATACGCAGTATTTT
cdr3_aa: CASNSAGHHDTQYF
v_call: TRBV28
clone_size: .
j_call: TRBJ2-3
d_call: .

cdr3_nt: TGTGCCAGCAGCTTATCGGTGGTGGGCGAGCAGTACTTC
cdr3_aa: CASSLSVVGEQYF
v_call: TRBV11-2
clone_size: .
j_call: TRBJ2-7
d_call: .

cdr3_nt: TGTGCCAGCAGGGGACTAGCAGGAACCGGGGAGCTGTTTTTT
cdr3_aa: CASRGLAGTGELFF
v_call: TRBV6-4
clone_size: .
j_call: TRBJ2-2
d_call: TRBD2

cdr3_nt: TGTGCCAGCAGGTTCGCCGGGGGCACCAATCAGCCCCAGCATTTT
cdr3_aa: CASRFAGGTNQPQHF
v_call: TRBV28
clone_size: .
j_call: TRBJ1-5
d_call: .

cdr3_nt: TGCAGCGTTCTTAGCAGGGGCGGCGAGCAGTACTTC
cdr3_aa: CSVLSRGGEQYF
v_call: TRBV29-1
clone_size: .
j_call: TRBJ2-7
d_call: .

cdr3_nt: TGTGCCAGCAGTTTATCAGGGTTCAATCAGCCCCAGCATTTT
cdr3_aa: CASSLSGFNQPQHF
v_call: TRBV28
clone_size: .
j_call: TRBJ1-5
d_call: .

cdr3_nt: TGTGCCAGCAGTGTACTACTAGCGGGAGGGCTCGATGAGCAGTTCTTC
cdr3_aa: CASSVLLAGGLDEQFF
v_call: TRBV25-1
clone_size: .
j_call: TRBJ2-1
d_call: TRBD2

cdr3_nt: TGTGCCAGTAGTTGGCAGGGCGAGCAGCCCCAGCATTTT
cdr3_aa: CASSWQGEQPQHF
v_call: TRBV19
clone_size: few
j_call: TRBJ1-5
d_call: .

cdr3_nt: TGTGCCAGCAGCAAGGAGGAAGGTAGCGGGATGCAGACCCAGTACTTC
cdr3_aa: CASSKEEGSGMQTQYF
v_call: TRBV4-2
clone_size: few
j_call: TRBJ2-5
d_call: TRBD2

cdr3_nt: TGCGCCAGCAGCCCTCGGACTAGCGGCCAGAAGACCCAGTACTTC
cdr3_aa: CASSPRTSGQKTQYF
v_call: TRBV5-1
clone_size: .
j_call: TRBJ2-5
d_call: TRBD2

cdr3_nt: TGTGCCAGTAGTATTCACGGCAGGTTTGACGAGCAGTACTTC
cdr3_aa: CASSIHGRFDEQYF
v_call: TRBV19
clone_size: .
j_call: TRBJ2-7
d_call: .

cdr3_nt: TGCACCAGCAGCCAAGAAATGGAAGCGGGAGGAGCCGAGCAGTACTTC
cdr3_aa: CTSSQEMEAGGAEQYF
v_call: TRBV1
clone_size: .
j_call: TRBJ2-7
d_call: .

cdr3_nt: TGCGCCAGCAGCTCAGGGCCGACGAACACCGGGGAGCTGTTTTTT
cdr3_aa: CASSSGPTNTGELFF
v_call: TRBV5-1
clone_size: .
j_call: TRBJ2-2
d_call: .

cdr3_nt: TGTGCCAGCACCCCTCTACGGGACCCTTATGGCTACACCTTC
cdr3_aa: CASTPLRDPYGYTF
v_call: TRBV27
clone_size: .
j_call: TRBJ1-2
d_call: .

cdr3_nt: TGTGCCAGCAGCCAATTTATCAGCACAGATACGCAGTATTTT
cdr3_aa: CASSQFISTDTQYF
v_call: TRBV14
clone_size: .
j_call: TRBJ2-3
d_call: .

cdr3_nt: TGTGCCAGCAGCTCTCAGGCGACCAATGGCTACACCTTC
cdr3_aa: CASSSQATNGYTF
v_call: TRBV7-9
clone_size: .
j_call: TRBJ1-2
d_call: .

cdr3_nt: TGCGCCAGCAGTGAGTTCGGTAGGGTCACAGATACGCAGTATTTT
cdr3_aa: CASSEFGRVTDTQYF
v_call: TRBV10-2
clone_size: once
j_call: TRBJ2-3
d_call: .

cdr3_nt: TGTGCCACCAGCAGAGTTAGCGGCCCAGCCGGCGATACGCAGTATTTT
cdr3_aa: CATSRVSGPAGDTQYF
v_call: TRBV15
clone_size: many
j_call: TRBJ2-3
d_call: .

cdr3_nt: TGTGCCAGCACTCGTTCTAGCGGGAGCCAGGGCGAGCAGTACTTC
cdr3_aa: CASTRSSGSQGEQYF
v_call: TRBV7-2
clone_size: .
j_call: TRBJ2-7
d_call: TRBD2

cdr3_nt: TGTGCCAGCAGTCCCTGGGGGGCGCGAGAGCAGTACTTC
cdr3_aa: CASSPWGAREQYF
v_call: TRBV11-2
clone_size: few
j_call: TRBJ2-7
d_call: .

cdr3_nt: TGTGCCAGCAGCACACTAGCGGGGTTCACAGATACGCAGTATTTT
cdr3_aa: CASSTLAGFTDTQYF
v_call: TRBV7-8
clone_size: .
j_call: TRBJ2-3
d_call: TRBD2

cdr3_nt: TGTGCCAGCAGCTCTCCAGAAGACGGACTAGAGACCCAGTACTTC
cdr3_aa: CASSSPEDGLETQYF
v_call: TRBV7-9
clone_size: many
j_call: TRBJ2-5
d_call: .

cdr3_nt: TGTGCCAGCAGCCAAGTGGGCGGTGGAGGGGCTACTAATGAAAAACTGTTTTTT
cdr3_aa: CASSQVGGGGATNEKLFF
v_call: TRBV4-2
clone_size: .
j_call: TRBJ1-4
d_call: .

cdr3_nt: TGTGCCAGCAAAGCTAGCGGCAGCTCCTACGAGCAGTACTTC
cdr3_aa: CASKASGSSYEQYF
v_call: TRBV6-5
clone_size: .
j_call: TRBJ2-7
d_call: TRBD2

cdr3_nt: TGTGCCAGCAGCCAACGGGACAGGGAAGTCTATGGCTACACCTTC
cdr3_aa: CASSQRDREVYGYTF
v_call: TRBV7-9
clone_size: .
j_call: TRBJ1-2
d_call: TRBD1